Each of the 15 T cell receptor beta chains below was sequenced from the same sample in a study of blood T cells in healthy people across ages. A second roughly 7 to 11 cycle PCR used barcoded and J-beta primers. MiXCR, run by TCRdb on the 5' RACE reads, gives a single entry per CDR3 protein. Altogether 450,000 to 700,000 distinct CDR3 sequences are present, 25% to 30% being singletons, with the ten largest covering under 20%. Sequencing was done on a sample of blood. Receptors originate from a woman aged 70-85 years in good health.

Many counts were recorded for this clonotype. One junction end does not reproduce the germline sequence, and a read error may be involved. The chain recombines TRBV7-9 with TRBJ1-4, with D unclear. The CDR3 runs 11 residues. CDR1 and CDR2 from the germline V gene are SEHNR and FQNEAQ (reference sequence). CDR3 protein: CASSPGEKLFF. In nucleotides, the CDR3 is TGCGCCAGCAGCCCGGGAGAAAAACTGTTTTTT.

This clonotype was recorded a few times. This chain connects TRBV4-3 to TRBJ2-7, with 10 nucleotides matching TRBD2. V gave up 2 bases and J gave up 5 bases; unmatched junction bases: 6. The CDR3 is made up of 15 amino acids. Germline lookup yields CDR1 LGHNA and CDR2 YSLEER. In DNA, the CDR3 is TGCGCCAGCAGCCAACTACTAGCGGGGTTTCACGAGCAGTACTTC. Translating gives CASSQLLAGFHEQYF.

The chain recombines TRBV27 with TRBJ2-7, with D maybe TRBD1 (5 bases). The CDR3 covers 15 residues. The ends were cut back, 6 bases at V and 2 bases at J, with 17 bases in the middle. Germline V gene lookup returns CDR1 MNHEY and CDR2 SMNVEV (reference sequence). The CDR3 DNA reads TGTGCCAGCAGACCCCAGGGTTACGATCCCTACGAGCAGTACTTC. Its translation is CASRPQGYDPYEQYF.

The chain couples TRBV20-1 to TRBJ2-3; the match to TRBD2 covers 7 bases. V lost 3 bases to trimming and J lost 1 base; unmatched junction nucleotides: 4. The CDR3 covers 14 residues. Germline V gene data show CDR1 as DFQATT and CDR2 as SNEGSKA (reference sequence). The chain's CDR3 is CSARGGTGTDTQYF. The CDR3 bases are TGCAGTGCTAGGGGAGGGACGGGCACAGATACGCAGTATTTT.

The rearrangement links TRBV4-3 to TRBJ1-2; D remains unclear. The germline CDR1 and CDR2 sequences are LGHNA and YSLEER. V was trimmed by 3 bases and J by 3 bases, leaving 11 bases between them. The CDR3 runs to 14 residues. The CDR3 DNA reads as TGCGCCAGCAGCCAGAGTCGGCAGTACTATGGCTACACCTTC. It encodes CASSQSRQYYGYTF.

The gene calls are TRBV20-1 and TRBJ2-3; 13 positions agree with TRBD2. The V gene end was trimmed by 0 bases and the J gene end by 6 bases; junction bases not matched to a gene: 9. The CDR3 has 17 residues. The germline CDR1 and CDR2 sequences are DFQATT and SNEGSKA (reference sequence). This CDR3 reads CSAREPLAGGFRDTQYF. CDR3 bases: TGCAGTGCTAGAGAACCACTAGCGGGAGGGTTTCGGGATACGCAGTATTTT.

This clonotype appeared a few times. The chain employs TRBV20-1 and TRBJ1-1; D is uncertain. V was clipped by 0 bases and J by 8 bases, with 7 bases between them. The CDR3 is made up of 11 amino acids. The germline V gene has CDR1 DFQATT and CDR2 SNEGSKA (reference sequence). The CDR3 reads CSARDLVEAFF. In DNA, the CDR3 is TGCAGTGCTAGAGATTTAGTCGAAGCTTTCTTT.

The chain recombines TRBV24-1 with TRBJ2-1, with TRBD1 identical over 7 bases. The V segment lost 4 bases and the J segment 8 bases; nucleotides outside the gene matches: 10. Per germline, CDR1 KGHDR and CDR2 SFDVKD. The CDR3 sequence is 15 residues long. CDR3 nucleotides: TGTGCCACCAGTGACCGGCAGACAGGGTCTGATGAGCAGTTCTTC. The encoded protein is CATSDRQTGSDEQFF.

The V and J genes are TRBV7-3 and TRBJ2-6; a possible D gene is TRBD2 (5 bases). CDR1 and CDR2 from the germline V gene are SGHTA and FQGTGA. The germline V and J ends were trimmed by 0 bases and 3 bases, with 6 bases remaining between them. CDR3 length equals 15 residues. The CDR3 here is CASSLTRDGANVLTF. The CDR3 DNA is TGTGCCAGCAGCTTAACCCGGGATGGGGCCAACGTCCTGACTTTC.

This clonotype was picked up many times. The chain joins TRBV29-1 to TRBJ2-7; a weak D match, TRBD1 (6 bases). Trimming left V 4 bases short and J 6 bases short, with 25 bases between. CDR3 length equals 16 residues. Germline CDR1 reads SQVTM; CDR2 reads ANQGSEA. CDR3 DNA sequence: TGCAGCGTTGGGACAGCTCCGGGACGGCACGCTATCGAGCAGTACTTC. The encoded protein is CSVGTAPGRHAIEQYF.

This clonotype was observed a few times. The chain recombines TRBV5-1 with TRBJ2-1; maybe TRBD2 (7 bases). The CDR3 spans 16 residues. V was clipped by 6 bases and J by 2 bases, with 18 bases between them. Germline CDR1 and CDR2: SGHRS and YFSETQ. CDR3 bases: TGCGCCAGCATGGAGGGGGGCGGGGGTCCCTACAATGAGCAGTTCTTC. Protein product: CASMEGGGGPYNEQFF.

The chain has TRBV7-9 and TRBJ2-1, with 8 bases fitting TRBD2. The CDR3 consists of 14 residues. Unmatched junction bases numbered 11, after V lost 8 bases and J lost 8 bases. Germline V gives CDR1 SEHNR, CDR2 FQNEAQ (reference sequence). CDR3 sequence reads: CASGDGRAGDEQFF. The CDR3 region has the DNA TGTGCCAGCGGGGACGGGAGGGCCGGGGATGAGCAGTTCTTC.

The J gene is TRBJ2-5, the V gene TRBV9; TRBD1 aligns across 7 bases. CDR3 length: 13 amino acids. CDR1 is SGDLS and CDR2 is YYNGEE in the germline V gene. V lost 2 bases to trimming and J lost 5 bases; unmatched junction nucleotides: 3. DNA of the CDR3: TGTGCCAGCAGCGTGGGACAGCGTGAGACCCAGTACTTC. Its translation is CASSVGQRETQYF.

The chain uses TRBV3-1 and TRBJ2-3; possibly TRBD1 for D (6 bases). V was trimmed by 0 bases and J by 0 bases, leaving 16 bases between them. Per germline, CDR1 LGHDT and CDR2 YNNKEL (reference sequence). The CDR3 is 18 residues long. DNA of the CDR3: TGTGCCAGCAGCCAAGACCAGGGGAGATCTTTTAGCACAGATACGCAGTATTTT. Translation: CASSQDQGRSFSTDTQYF.

In this sample, this clonotype turned up many times. This chain links TRBV7-9 with TRBJ2-5, with TRBD1 matching 9 bases. CDR3 length: 15 residues. The trim removed 3 bases at V and 5 bases at J, leaving 7 bases unmatched. Germline V CDR1 and CDR2: SEHNR, FQNEAQ (reference sequence). CDR3 amino acids: CASSFGTGHRETQYF. CDR3 DNA: TGTGCCAGCAGCTTCGGGACAGGGCATAGGGAGACCCAGTACTTC.